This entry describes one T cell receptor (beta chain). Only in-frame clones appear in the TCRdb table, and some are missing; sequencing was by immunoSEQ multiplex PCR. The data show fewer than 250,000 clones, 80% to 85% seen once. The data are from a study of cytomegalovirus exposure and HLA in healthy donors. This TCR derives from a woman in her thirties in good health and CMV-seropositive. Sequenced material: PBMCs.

The CDR3 protein is CASSFSGGTEAFF. The CDR3 region has the DNA TGCGCCAGCAGCTTTAGCGGGGGGACTGAAGCTTTCTTT. The V call is TRBV5-1, the J call TRBJ1-1, with D tentatively TRBD1 (5 bases). Deletions cut 2 bases from V and 5 bases from J, with 10 bases between. The CDR3 is 13 amino acids. The germline V gene has CDR1 SGHRS and CDR2 YFSETQ.